These T cell receptor beta chains were read from a single sample in a study of blood T cells in healthy people across ages. TCRdb recomputed calls from the 5' RACE reads with MiXCR, one row per CDR3 protein. The table lists roughly 1 million distinct CDR3 sequences, less than 25% of them singletons. These data were also reused for a study on T cells of mothers and their children.

Sample: blood. These receptors were collected from a girl aged 2 to 10 in good health. CDR3s include the opening cysteine and the closing phenylalanine or tryptophan. Fields, in order: D gene, clone size, V gene, CDR3 protein. A D gene is named only where the DNA matches it firmly. Expanded clones are given a class, and other clones once, few, many or no size at all.

D gene: -
clone size: few
V gene: TRBV4-1
CDR3 protein: CASSQLGLAPYEQYF

D gene: -
clone size: few
V gene: TRBV4-2
CDR3 protein: CASSQVGGQLTDTQYF

D gene: -
clone size: -
V gene: TRBV5-1
CDR3 protein: CASSTGSNSPLHF

D gene: TRBD1
clone size: -
V gene: TRBV12-3/TRBV12-4
CDR3 protein: CASRDIQGYYGYTF

D gene: -
clone size: -
V gene: TRBV9
CDR3 protein: CASSAHASDNEQYF

D gene: TRBD1
clone size: few
V gene: TRBV18
CDR3 protein: CASSPYDRVLYNEQFF

D gene: TRBD1
clone size: few
V gene: TRBV28
CDR3 protein: CASSLIGTEIGYTF

D gene: -
clone size: -
V gene: TRBV24-1
CDR3 protein: CATSDLREQFF

D gene: TRBD1
clone size: -
V gene: TRBV28
CDR3 protein: CASSLLQGRLYQPQHF

D gene: -
clone size: -
V gene: TRBV9
CDR3 protein: CASSDDSYLNYGYTF

D gene: TRBD2
clone size: -
V gene: TRBV28
CDR3 protein: CASSLREGYNEQFF